The clone carrying this T cell receptor beta chain came up a few times. V was trimmed by 2 bases and J by 0 bases, leaving 14 bases between them. Germline CDR1 is MNHEY and CDR2 is SMNVEV (reference sequence). The CDR3 spans 18 residues. The sample belongs to a study of blood T cell repertoires in COVID-19. Study-level information: Samples of COVID-19 (acute and convalescent) were obtained from the United States, Italy and Spain.

The method was immunoSEQ multiplex PCR; TCRdb's version includes in-frame clones alone and lacks a portion of them. The sample includes fewer than 350,000 clones, 90% of them seen just once. J is TRBJ2-6 and V is TRBV27, with D uncertain. Input material: PBMCs or T cells enriched from blood (not recorded which). The receptor's source is a young woman with acute COVID-19. The CDR3 sequence is CASSLHQIPTSGANVLTF. CDR3 sequence (DNA): TGTGCCAGCAGTTTACATCAGATTCCCACCTCTGGGGCCAACGTCCTGACTTTC. Together with reference TRBV27 and TRBJ2-6, the CDR3 gives the full variable domain: EAQVTQNPRYLITVTGKKLTVTCSQNMNHEYMSWYRQDPGLGLRQIYYSMNVEVTDKGDVPEGYKVSRKEKRNFPLILESPSPNQTSLYFCASSLHQIPTSGANVLTFGAGSRLTVL.